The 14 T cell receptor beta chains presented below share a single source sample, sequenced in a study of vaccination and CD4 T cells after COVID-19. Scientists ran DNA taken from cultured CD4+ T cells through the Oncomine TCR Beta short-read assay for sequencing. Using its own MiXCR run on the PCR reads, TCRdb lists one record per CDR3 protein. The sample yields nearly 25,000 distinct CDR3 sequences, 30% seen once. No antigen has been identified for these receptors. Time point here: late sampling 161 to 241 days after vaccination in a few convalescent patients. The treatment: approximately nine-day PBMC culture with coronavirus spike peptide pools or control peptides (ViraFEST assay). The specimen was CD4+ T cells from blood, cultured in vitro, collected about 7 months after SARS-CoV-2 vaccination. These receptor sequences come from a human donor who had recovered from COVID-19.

The CDR3 region has the DNA TGTGCCAGTAATAAGGACACCGGGGAGCTGTTTTTT. Its translation is CASNKDTGELFF. This chain uses TRBV19 with TRBJ2-2, with D hard to call. The CDR3 covers 12 residues. Trimming shortened V by 7 bases and J by 3 bases, and 6 bases separated the two germline ends. Germline V gene lookup returns CDR1 LNHDA and CDR2 SQIVND (reference sequence).

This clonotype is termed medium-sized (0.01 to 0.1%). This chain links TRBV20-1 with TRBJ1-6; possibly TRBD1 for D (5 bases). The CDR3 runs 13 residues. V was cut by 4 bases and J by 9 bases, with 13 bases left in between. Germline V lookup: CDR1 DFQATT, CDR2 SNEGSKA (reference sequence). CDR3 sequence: CSATYRNSSPLHF. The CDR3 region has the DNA TGCAGTGCTACGTACAGGAACTCTTCACCCCTCCACTTT.

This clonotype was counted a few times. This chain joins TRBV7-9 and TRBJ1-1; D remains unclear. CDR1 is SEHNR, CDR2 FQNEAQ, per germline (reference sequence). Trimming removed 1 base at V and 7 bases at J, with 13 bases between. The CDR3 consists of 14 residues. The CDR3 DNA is TGTGCCAGCAGCTTAGAGGCTGGGGTGGTTGAAGCTTTCTTT. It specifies CASSLEAGVVEAFF.

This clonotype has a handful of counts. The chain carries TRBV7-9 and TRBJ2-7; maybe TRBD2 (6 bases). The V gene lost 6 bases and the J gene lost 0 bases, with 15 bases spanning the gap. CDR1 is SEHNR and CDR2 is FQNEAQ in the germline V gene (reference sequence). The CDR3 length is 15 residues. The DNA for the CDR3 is TGTGCCAGCAGGGAAGCGGGCGGCGGCTCCTACGAGCAGTACTTC. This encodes CASREAGGGSYEQYF.

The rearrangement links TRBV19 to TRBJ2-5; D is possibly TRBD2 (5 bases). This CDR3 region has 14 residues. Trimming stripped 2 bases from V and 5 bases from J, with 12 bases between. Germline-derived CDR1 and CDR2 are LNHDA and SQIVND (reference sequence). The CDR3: CASSIYPKRETQYF. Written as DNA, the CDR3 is TGTGCCAGTAGTATATACCCTAAGCGGGAGACCCAGTACTTC.

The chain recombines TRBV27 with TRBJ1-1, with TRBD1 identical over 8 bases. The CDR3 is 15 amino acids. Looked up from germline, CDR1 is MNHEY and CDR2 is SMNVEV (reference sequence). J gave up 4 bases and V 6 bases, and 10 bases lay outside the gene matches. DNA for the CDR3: TGTGCCAGCAGCGCTATTACAGGGGGAGTCACTGAAGCTTTCTTT. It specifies CASSAITGGVTEAFF.

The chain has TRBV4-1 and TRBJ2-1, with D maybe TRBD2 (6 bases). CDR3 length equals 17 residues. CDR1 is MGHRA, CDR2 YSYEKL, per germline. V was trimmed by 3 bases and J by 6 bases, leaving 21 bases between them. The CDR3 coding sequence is TGCGCCAGCAGCCATCCACTAGCCGGAGATTATGGCAATGAGCAGTTCTTC. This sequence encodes CASSHPLAGDYGNEQFF.

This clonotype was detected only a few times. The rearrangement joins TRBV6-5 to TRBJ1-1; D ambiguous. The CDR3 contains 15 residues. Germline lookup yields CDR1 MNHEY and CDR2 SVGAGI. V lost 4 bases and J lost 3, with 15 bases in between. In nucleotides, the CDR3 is TGTGCCAGCAGTTCCGTACGGTATCAGGACACTGAAGCTTTCTTT. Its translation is CASSSVRYQDTEAFF.

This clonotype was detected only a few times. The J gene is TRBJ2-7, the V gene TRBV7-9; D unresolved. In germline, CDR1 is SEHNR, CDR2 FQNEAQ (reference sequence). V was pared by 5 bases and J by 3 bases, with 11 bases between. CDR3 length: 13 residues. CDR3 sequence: CASSHDNYYEQYF. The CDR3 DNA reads TGTGCCAGCAGCCACGACAACTACTACGAGCAGTACTTC.

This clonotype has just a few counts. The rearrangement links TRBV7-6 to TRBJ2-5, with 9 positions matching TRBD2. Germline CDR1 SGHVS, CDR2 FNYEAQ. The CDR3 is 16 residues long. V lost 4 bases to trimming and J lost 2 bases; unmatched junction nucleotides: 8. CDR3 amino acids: CASSSRGLAKQETQYF. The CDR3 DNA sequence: TGTGCCAGCAGCTCCCGAGGACTAGCGAAGCAAGAGACCCAGTACTTC.

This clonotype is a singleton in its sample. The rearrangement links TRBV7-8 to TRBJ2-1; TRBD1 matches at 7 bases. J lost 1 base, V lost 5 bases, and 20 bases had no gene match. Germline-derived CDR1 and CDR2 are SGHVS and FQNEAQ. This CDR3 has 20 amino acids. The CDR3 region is CASSPRAGGSVRVSYNEQFF. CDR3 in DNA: TGTGCCAGCAGCCCGCGGGCAGGGGGTAGCGTGAGGGTTTCCTACAATGAGCAGTTCTTC.

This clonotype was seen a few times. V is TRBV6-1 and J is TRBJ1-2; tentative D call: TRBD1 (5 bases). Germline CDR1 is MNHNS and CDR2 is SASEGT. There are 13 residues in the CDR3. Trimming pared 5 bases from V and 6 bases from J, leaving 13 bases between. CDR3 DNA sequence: TGTGCCAGCAGTAACCTAATCAGGGATGGCTACACCTTC. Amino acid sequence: CASSNLIRDGYTF.

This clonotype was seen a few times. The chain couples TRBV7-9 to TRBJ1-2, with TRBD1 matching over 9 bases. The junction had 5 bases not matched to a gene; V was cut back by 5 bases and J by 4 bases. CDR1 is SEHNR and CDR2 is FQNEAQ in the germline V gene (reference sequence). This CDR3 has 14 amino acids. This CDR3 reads CASSPRTGAYGYTF. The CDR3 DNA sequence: TGTGCCAGCAGCCCACGGACAGGGGCCTATGGCTACACCTTC.

The CDR3 protein is CASSLLLAGTDTQYF. CDR3 DNA sequence: TGTGCCAGCAGCCTCCTACTAGCGGGCACAGATACGCAGTATTTT. V usage is TRBV7-9 and J usage is TRBJ2-3; 8 nucleotides line up with TRBD2. J was trimmed by 1 base and V by 5 bases; bases with no gene match: 5. The CDR3 spans 15 residues. Germline values: CDR1 SEHNR, CDR2 FQNEAQ (reference sequence).